One and the same sample provided the 20 T cell receptor beta chains below, sequenced in a study of control samples from healthy donors and cancer patients. Method: immunoSEQ multiplex PCR; TCRdb's copy keeps in-frame clones and lacks some. This table has 78,000 or so clones, roughly 87% appearing once. Sequencing was performed on blood. The receptors here all came from a woman aged 50 to 60 in good health.

This clone was seen more than once but under ten times. This chain links TRBV6-1 with TRBJ2-7; 10 bases align to TRBD1. J gave up 2 bases and V 1 base, and 2 bases lay outside the gene matches. The germline V gene encodes CDR1 MNHNS and CDR2 SASEGT. The length of the CDR3 is 15 residues. CDR3 protein: CASSEVGQGAYEQYF. In DNA, the CDR3 is TGTGCCAGCAGTGAAGTAGGACAGGGGGCCTACGAGCAGTACTTC.

This clone was seen a single time. The V and J genes are TRBV5-5 and TRBJ1-3, with 8 bases that match TRBD1. The CDR3 loop spans 15 amino acids. CDR1 is SGHKS and CDR2 is YYEKEE in the germline V gene (reference sequence). Trimming took 4 bases from V and 4 from J; bases not matched to a gene: 7. The DNA for the CDR3 is TGTGCCAGCAGCCTTAGCGGACAGGGAGGAAACACCATATATTTT. Protein product: CASSLSGQGGNTIYF.

The chain is built from TRBV6-5 and TRBJ2-1; perhaps TRBD2 as D (7 bases). This CDR3 comprises 14 residues. Trimming stripped 0 bases from V and 8 bases from J, with 11 bases between. Germline CDR1 and CDR2: MNHEY and SVGAGI. The DNA for the CDR3 is TGTGCCAGCAGTTACTCGAGGGGGGGCTATGAGCAGTTCTTC. Amino acids: CASSYSRGGYEQFF.

Here the CDR3 reads CASSQIDFIGGGAYEQYF. The CDR3 nucleotides are TGCGCCAGCAGCCAAATCGATTTTATTGGGGGAGGGGCCTACGAGCAGTACTTC. This chain uses TRBV4-1 with TRBJ2-7; TRBD2 matches 7 bases. The CDR3 covers 18 residues. V lost 2 bases to trimming and J lost 2 bases; unmatched junction nucleotides: 15. Looked up from germline, CDR1 is MGHRA and CDR2 is YSYEKL.

V and J are TRBV4-1 and TRBJ1-1; no definite D call. Germline CDR1 reads MGHRA; CDR2 reads YSYEKL. The V and J ends lost 4 bases and 1 base respectively, with 10 bases between them. CDR3 length: 14 amino acids. DNA for the CDR3: TGCGCCAGCAGCCTAGGGCAAGGGAACACTGAAGCTTTCTTT. It translates to CASSLGQGNTEAFF.

This chain connects TRBV2 to TRBJ2-7; D assignment may be TRBD1 or TRBD2 (5 bases each). Between the trimmed V and J ends, which lost 3 bases and 1 base, there was a span of 13 bases. The CDR3 is 15 amino acids. The germline V gene encodes CDR1 SNHLY and CDR2 FYNNEI. The CDR3 nucleotides read TGTGCCAGCAGTGATTTCGGGGCAGGGTCCTACGAGCAGTACTTC. Residues: CASSDFGAGSYEQYF.

The rearrangement links TRBV3-1 (or the pseudogene TRBV3-2) to TRBJ2-7; 10 bases align to TRBD2. Germline loops: CDR1 LGHDT, CDR2 YNNKEL (reference sequence). This CDR3 is built from 16 residues. After removal of 2 bases from V and 6 bases from J, the junction contained 10 bases not matched to a gene. As DNA, the CDR3 is TGTGCCAGCAGCCAACCCTTGGCTAGCGGGAGAGGCGAGCAGTACTTC. Amino acids: CASSQPLASGRGEQYF.

This clone has only one observation. The CDR3 region is CATDLEGNSGNTIYF. CDR3 DNA sequence: TGTGCCACCGACCTGGAGGGCAACTCTGGAAACACCATATATTTT. This rearrangement joins TRBV10-3 to TRBJ1-3; no firm D call. The V end lost 10 bases, the J end lost 0 bases, and 16 bases lay between the germline ends. The length of the CDR3 is 15 residues. The germline V gene has CDR1 ENHRY and CDR2 SYGVKD.

The chain carries TRBV5-4 and TRBJ2-1; D is unresolved. V lost 4 bases and J 8 bases, leaving 19 bases between the germline ends. Germline CDR1 SGHNT, CDR2 YYREEE (reference sequence). The CDR3 is 15 amino acids. The CDR3 region has the DNA TGTGCCAGCAGCCTGGGGTCCAAGATTCCGGATGAGCAGTTCTTC. This encodes CASSLGSKIPDEQFF.

As concerns this clone: Within the sample, other DNA sequences also encode this same CDR3. The chain couples TRBV7-3 to TRBJ2-1; D is unresolved. V gave up 5 bases and J gave up 0 bases, with 8 bases separating them. CDR1 is SGHTA and CDR2 is FQGTGA in the germline V gene. This CDR3 contains 14 residues. The CDR3 sequence: CASSPRPSYNEQFF. The DNA of the CDR3 is TGTGCCAGCAGCCCCAGGCCCTCCTACAATGAGCAGTTCTTC. Full variable domain (missing parts from reference TRBV7-3 and TRBJ2-1): GAGVSQTPSNKVTEKGKYVELRCDPISGHTALYWYRQSLGQGPEFLIYFQGTGAADDSGLPNDRFFAVRPEGSVSTLKIQRTERGDSAVYLCASSPRPSYNEQFFGPGTRLTVL.

The chain links TRBV19 to TRBJ1-1; the D gene is possibly TRBD1 (5 bases). V lost 5 bases and J lost 3, with 19 bases in between. From germline, CDR1 is LNHDA and CDR2 SQIVND (reference sequence). The CDR3 totals 16 residues. As DNA, the CDR3 is TGTGCCAGTAGTTCCCCCCGGCAGGGTCTGTACACTGAAGCTTTCTTT. Its translation is CASSSPRQGLYTEAFF.

The CDR3 DNA reads TGTGCCAGCTCACTGAGTCTCGGACAGGGTTTTTCTACTACGCAGTATTTT. Translation: CASSLSLGQGFSTTQYF. V usage is TRBV18 and J usage is TRBJ2-3; 8 bases align to TRBD1. After removal of 4 bases from V and 8 bases from J, the junction contained 17 bases not matched to a gene. This CDR3 has 17 amino acids. Germline V gene lookup returns CDR1 KGHSH and CDR2 LQKENI.

The rearrangement links TRBV9 to TRBJ2-1, with 10 bases fitting TRBD2. This CDR3 has 18 residues. The V segment lost 0 bases and the J segment 2 bases; nucleotides outside the gene matches: 8. Germline CDR1 and CDR2: SGDLS and YYNGEE. CDR3 nucleotide sequence: TGTGCCAGCAGCGTAGAGGGGGCCAGCGGGAGGGCCTACAATGAGCAGTTCTTC. Its protein is CASSVEGASGRAYNEQFF.

The chain links TRBV30 to TRBJ1-2; tentative D call: TRBD1 (5 bases). V lost 3 bases, J lost 6 bases, and 23 bases lay in between. CDR1 and CDR2 from the germline V gene are GTSNPN and SVGIG (reference sequence). The CDR3 length is 16 residues. The CDR3 sequence: CAWSALGRRGRDGYTF. The CDR3 DNA reads TGTGCCTGGAGCGCACTAGGGCGAAGGGGCCGAGATGGCTACACCTTC.

This chain joins TRBV9 and TRBJ1-1; D may be TRBD1 (5 bases). CDR3 length equals 16 residues. V was trimmed by 4 bases and J by 5 bases, leaving 21 bases between them. Germline V gene data show CDR1 as SGDLS and CDR2 as YYNGEE. DNA of the CDR3: TGTGCCAGCAGCCCCGGGGGGGACGGATTGCGGACTGAAGCTTTCTTT. This translates into CASSPGGDGLRTEAFF.

V usage is TRBV7-9 and J usage is TRBJ2-1; D perhaps matches TRBD2 (6 bases). Trimming removed 5 bases at V and 13 bases at J, with 18 bases between. CDR1 and CDR2 (germline): SEHNR, FQNEAQ (reference sequence). The CDR3 contains 13 residues. CDR3 sequence: CASSTEPGASQFF. The CDR3, as DNA: TGTGCCAGCAGCACCGAGCCGGGAGCCAGCCAGTTCTTC.

The rearrangement joins TRBV29-1 to TRBJ2-3; no clear D gene. V lost 1 base and J 4 bases, leaving 12 bases between the germline ends. The germline CDR1 and CDR2 sequences are SQVTM and ANQGSEA. The CDR3 has 14 residues. The CDR3 DNA sequence: TGCAGCGTTGAAGTTCCGCTCCGGGCAGATACGCAGTATTTT. As protein: CSVEVPLRADTQYF.

The chain recombines TRBV7-9 with TRBJ2-7; TRBD2 agrees at 8 bases. CDR1 is SEHNR and CDR2 is FQNEAQ in the germline V gene (reference sequence). The CDR3 covers 13 residues. Trimming at V came to 6 bases and at J to 3 bases, leaving 4 bases not matched to a gene. The DNA for the CDR3 is TGTGCCAGCAGACCCGGGACTAGCTACGAGCAGTACTTC. Translating it yields CASRPGTSYEQYF.

This rearrangement joins TRBV12-3 or TRBV12-4 to TRBJ1-5; D remains unclear. This CDR3 is 13 amino acids long. V lost 6 bases and J 0 bases, leaving 6 bases between the germline ends. The CDR3: CASSYNSNQPQHF. Written as DNA, the CDR3 is TGTGCCAGCAGCTACAATAGCAATCAGCCCCAGCATTTT.

The chain employs TRBV6-1 and TRBJ2-7; D is uncertain. The CDR3 spans 14 residues. V gave up 5 bases and J gave up 1 base, with 12 bases separating them. CDR1 and CDR2 from the germline V gene are MNHNS and SASEGT. CDR3 sequence reads: CASSYPQNSYEQYF. The CDR3 DNA sequence: TGTGCCAGCAGTTATCCGCAGAATTCCTACGAGCAGTACTTC.